Included here is one TCR beta chain sequence, with context. Its antigen is not known. This record belongs to a study of cytomegalovirus exposure and HLA in healthy donors. Repertoires were generated with immunoSEQ multiplex PCR, while TCRdb's copy carries only in-frame clones and drops some. The sample has more than 85,000 clones; about 88% are singletons. Study-wide results and limits: The study labeled more than 150 TCR beta chains cytomegalovirus-associated.

Specimen: PBMCs. The receptor comes from a woman between 18 and 30 years old in good health and CMV-seropositive.

The chain's CDR3 is CASSTTSGRGETQYF. CDR3 nucleotides: TGTGCCAGCAGCACGACTAGCGGGAGGGGAGAGACCCAGTACTTC. The chain uses TRBV28 and TRBJ2-5, with 14 nucleotides matching TRBD2. Losses at the gene ends were 6 bases for V and 4 bases for J; bases not matched to a gene: 4. CDR1 and CDR2 (germline): MDHEN, SYDVKM. There are 15 residues in the CDR3.